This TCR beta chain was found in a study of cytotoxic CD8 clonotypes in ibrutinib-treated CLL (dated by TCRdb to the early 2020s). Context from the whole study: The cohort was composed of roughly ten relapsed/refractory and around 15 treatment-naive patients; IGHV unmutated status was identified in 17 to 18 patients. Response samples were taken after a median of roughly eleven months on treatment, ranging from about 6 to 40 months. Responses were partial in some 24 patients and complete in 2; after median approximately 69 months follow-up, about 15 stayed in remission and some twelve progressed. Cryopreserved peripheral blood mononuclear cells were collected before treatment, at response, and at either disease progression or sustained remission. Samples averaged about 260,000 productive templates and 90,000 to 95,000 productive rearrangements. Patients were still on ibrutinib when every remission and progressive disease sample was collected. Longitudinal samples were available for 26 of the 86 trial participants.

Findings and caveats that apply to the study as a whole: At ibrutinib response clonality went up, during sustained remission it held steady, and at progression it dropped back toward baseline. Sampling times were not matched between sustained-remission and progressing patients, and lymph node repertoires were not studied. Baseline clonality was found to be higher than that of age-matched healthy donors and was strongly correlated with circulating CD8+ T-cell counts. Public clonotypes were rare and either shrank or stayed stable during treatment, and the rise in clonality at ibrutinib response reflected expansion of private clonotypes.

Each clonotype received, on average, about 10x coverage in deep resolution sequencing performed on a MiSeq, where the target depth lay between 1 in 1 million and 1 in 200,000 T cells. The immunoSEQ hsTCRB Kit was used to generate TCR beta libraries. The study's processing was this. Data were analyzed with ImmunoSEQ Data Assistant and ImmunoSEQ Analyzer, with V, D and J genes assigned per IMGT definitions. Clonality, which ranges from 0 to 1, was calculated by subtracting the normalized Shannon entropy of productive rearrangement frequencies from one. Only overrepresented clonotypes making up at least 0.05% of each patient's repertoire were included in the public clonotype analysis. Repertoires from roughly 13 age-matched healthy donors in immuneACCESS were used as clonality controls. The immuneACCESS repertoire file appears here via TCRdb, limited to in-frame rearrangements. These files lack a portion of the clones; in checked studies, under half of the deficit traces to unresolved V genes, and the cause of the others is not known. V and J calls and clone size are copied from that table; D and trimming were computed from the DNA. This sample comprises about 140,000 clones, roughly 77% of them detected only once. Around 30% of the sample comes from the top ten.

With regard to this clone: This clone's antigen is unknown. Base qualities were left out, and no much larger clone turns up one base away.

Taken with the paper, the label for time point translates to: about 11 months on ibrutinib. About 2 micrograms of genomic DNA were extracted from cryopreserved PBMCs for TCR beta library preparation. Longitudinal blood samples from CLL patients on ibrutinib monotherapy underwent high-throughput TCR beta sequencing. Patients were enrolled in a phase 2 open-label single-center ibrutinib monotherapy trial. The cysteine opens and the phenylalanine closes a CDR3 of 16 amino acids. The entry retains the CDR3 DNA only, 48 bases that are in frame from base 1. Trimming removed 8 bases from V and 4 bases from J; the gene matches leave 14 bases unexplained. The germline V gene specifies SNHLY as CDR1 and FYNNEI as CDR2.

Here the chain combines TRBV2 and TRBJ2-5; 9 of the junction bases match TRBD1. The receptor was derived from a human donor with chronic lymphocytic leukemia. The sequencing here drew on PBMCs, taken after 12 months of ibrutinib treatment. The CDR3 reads CASGRQGGRGGETQYF. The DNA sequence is TGTGCCAGCGGGAGACAGGGGGGAAGGGGAGGAGAGACCCAGTACTTC.